The present TCR beta chain was sequenced within a study of T-cell reconstitution after alpha-beta-depleted transplantation in children. Looked up from germline, CDR1 is LNHNV and CDR2 is YYDKDF (reference sequence). V gave up 0 bases and J gave up 5 bases, with 10 bases separating them. This CDR3 has 14 amino acids. Unique molecular identifiers were incorporated during preparation of the TCRbeta library. TCRdb itself ran the PCR reads through MiXCR, one entry per CDR3 protein. The sample shows approximately 640,000 distinct CDR3 sequences, over 15% of them seen only once. The source material was PBMCs from the stem cell graft donor, sampled from the stem cell graft. The V gene is TRBV15, the J gene TRBJ2-5; no clear D. The sequence came from a human donor who donated a stem cell graft to a child with acute myeloid leukemia. This CDR3 reads CATSRDPGGETQYF. In DNA, the CDR3 is TGTGCCACCAGCAGAGATCCCGGTGGTGAGACCCAGTACTTC.